These T cell receptor beta chains were read from a single sample in a study of human T cells and chemical hapten exposure. MiXCR, applied by TCRdb to the RACE reads, yields one record per CDR3 protein. Of 45,000 or so distinct CDR3 sequences listed, approximately 4.8% were seen once; the top ten hold around 5.8%. Sequencing input: whole blood. The receptors derive from a human donor in good health. Some clones in this sample may be carry-over from other donors' samples. Both conserved end residues are part of each CDR3. D genes are given only for firm matches. The size entry is marked missing in some rows and otherwise reads once, few, many or a size class.

abundance,d_gene,v_gene,j_gene,CDR3nt,CDR3aa
many,TRBD2,TRBV20-1,TRBJ2-1,TGCAGTGCTAGGACCGTAAGCGGGACCTCCTACAATGAGCAGTTCTTC,CSARTVSGTSYNEQFF
-,TRBD1,TRBV11-2,TRBJ1-1,TGTGCCAGCAGCCCCTCTACGTTGGGACAGCTTGAAGCTTTCTTT,CASSPSTLGQLEAFF
-,-,TRBV20-1,TRBJ2-1,TGCAGTGCTAGCGAGACTGAGCAGTTCTTC,CSASETEQFF
-,TRBD2,TRBV20-1,TRBJ2-2,TGCAGTGCTCGGGCGGGAGGGCGGAACACCGGGGAGCTGTTTTTT,CSARAGGRNTGELFF
many,TRBD1,TRBV6-1,TRBJ2-7,TGTGCCAGCAGTGAAGGCGACAGGGGTCCCTACGAGCAGTACTTC,CASSEGDRGPYEQYF
-,TRBD1,TRBV5-1,TRBJ1-1,TGCGCCAGCAGCTGGGCCCTTCTGAGACCTGGGGACAGGGCGAAGAGCACTGAAGCTTTCTTT,CASSWALLRPGDRAKSTEAFF
many,-,TRBV7-7,TRBJ2-3,TGTGCTAGCAGCCCCGCGGGACTGGGCTCCACAGATACGCAGTATTTT,CASSPAGLGSTDTQYF
-,TRBD1,TRBV20-1,TRBJ2-7,TGCAGTGCCTTTCCCCCGAGACAGGGAGCCCACTACGAGCAGTACTTC,CSAFPPRQGAHYEQYF
few,TRBD2,TRBV9,TRBJ2-1,TGTGCCAGCAGCGTCTCTAGCGGGAGTCGGAATGAGCAGTTCTTC,CASSVSSGSRNEQFF
many,-,TRBV11-3,TRBJ2-7,TGTGCCAGCAGTAAAATCTCCGACTACGAGCAGTACTTC,CASSKISDYEQYF
-,-,TRBV15,TRBJ1-2,TGTGCCACCAGCAGTGATACAGCTTTCTATGGCTACACCTTC,CATSSDTAFYGYTF
few,TRBD2,TRBV18,TRBJ2-3,TGTGCCAGCTCACCACCGGCTAGCGGGAGTACAGATACGCAGTATTTT,CASSPPASGSTDTQYF
many,TRBD2,TRBV30,TRBJ2-1,TGTGCCTGGGTTAGCGGGAGTGAAGGGGAGCAGTTCTTC,CAWVSGSEGEQFF
many,-,TRBV27,TRBJ1-2,TGTGCCAGCAGTTTAGAGTCAGGCTATGGCTACACCTTC,CASSLESGYGYTF
many,-,TRBV29-1,TRBJ2-1,TGCAGCGTTGAAGAAATTGGAGGAAGGCCCACTGACCCTCAGTTCTTC,CSVEEIGGRPTDPQFF
many,-,TRBV4-1,TRBJ2-5,TGCGCCAGCAGCGCGGACGGATGGCAAGAGACCCAGTACTTC,CASSADGWQETQYF
many,-,TRBV7-2,TRBJ2-3,TGTGCCAGCAGCTTAGTTCAGAGCGGTACCCGGAGGGATACGCAGTATTTT,CASSLVQSGTRRDTQYF
many,TRBD1,TRBV12-3/TRBV12-4,TRBJ1-1,TGTGCCAGCAACGCTGGACAGGGGACTTCATCTGAAGCTTTCTTT,CASNAGQGTSSEAFF
-,-,TRBV7-8,TRBJ2-3,TGTGCCAGCAGCTTAACGTTCCAAACCGAAGATACGCAGTATTTT,CASSLTFQTEDTQYF
-,-,TRBV12-3/TRBV12-4,TRBJ2-2,TGTGCCAGCAGCAAAAACCTCCGGGGCCCAAACACCGGGGAGCTGTTTTTT,CASSKNLRGPNTGELFF
many,-,TRBV20-1,TRBJ2-1,TGCAGTGGGGCGGGCGCATACAATGAGCAGTTCTTC,CSGAGAYNEQFF
-,-,TRBV12-3/TRBV12-4,TRBJ1-2,TGTGCCAGCCTCCCTTGGGGGACTGATGGCTACACCTTC,CASLPWGTDGYTF
-,-,TRBV27,TRBJ1-1,TGTGCCAGCAGTTTGGGGGGAGAGAACACTGAAGCTTTCTTT,CASSLGGENTEAFF